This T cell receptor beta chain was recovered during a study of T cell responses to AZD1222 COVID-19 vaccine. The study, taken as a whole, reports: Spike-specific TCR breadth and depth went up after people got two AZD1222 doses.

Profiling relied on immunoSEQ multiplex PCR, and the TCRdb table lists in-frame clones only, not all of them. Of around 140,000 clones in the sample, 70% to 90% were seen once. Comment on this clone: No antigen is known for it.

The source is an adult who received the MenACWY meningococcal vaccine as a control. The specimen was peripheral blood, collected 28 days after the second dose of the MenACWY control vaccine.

CDR3 nucleotide sequence: TGTGCCACCAGCAGAGAGGCACGGAACACTGAAGCTTTCTTT. Amino acids: CATSREARNTEAFF. This sequence joins TRBV15 and TRBJ1-1; no definite D call. V was shortened by 0 bases and J by 1 base, with 6 bases between the two germline ends. Per germline, CDR1 LNHNV and CDR2 YYDKDF (reference sequence). The CDR3 spans 14 residues.